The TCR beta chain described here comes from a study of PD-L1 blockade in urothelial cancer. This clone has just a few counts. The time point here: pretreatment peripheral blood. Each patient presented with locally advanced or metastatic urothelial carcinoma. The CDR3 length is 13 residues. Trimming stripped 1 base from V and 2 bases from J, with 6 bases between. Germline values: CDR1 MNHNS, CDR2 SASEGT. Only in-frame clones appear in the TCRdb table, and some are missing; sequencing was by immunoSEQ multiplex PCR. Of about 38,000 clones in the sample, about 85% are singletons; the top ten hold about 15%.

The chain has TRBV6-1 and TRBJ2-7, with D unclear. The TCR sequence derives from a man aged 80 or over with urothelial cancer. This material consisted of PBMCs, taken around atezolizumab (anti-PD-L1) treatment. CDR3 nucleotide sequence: TGTGCCAGCAGTGAAGGAAGCGCCTACGAGCAGTACTTC. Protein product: CASSEGSAYEQYF.